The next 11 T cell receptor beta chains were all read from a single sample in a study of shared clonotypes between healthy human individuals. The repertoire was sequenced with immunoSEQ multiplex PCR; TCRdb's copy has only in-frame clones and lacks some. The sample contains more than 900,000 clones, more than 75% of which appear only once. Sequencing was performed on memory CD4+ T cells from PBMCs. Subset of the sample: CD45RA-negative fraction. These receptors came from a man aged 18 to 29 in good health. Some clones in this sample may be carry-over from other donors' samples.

Here the CDR3 reads CASSYLGQGRGKPEFF. Here the CDR3 DNA reads TGTGCCAGCAGTTATCTCGGACAGGGGAGAGGAAAGCCGGAGTTCTTC. This chain connects TRBV7-2 to TRBJ2-1; 9 positions agree with TRBD1. The CDR3 contains 16 residues. Germline V gene lookup returns CDR1 SGHTA and CDR2 FQGNSA. V shed 6 bases and J 14 bases; nucleotides not matched to a gene: 20.

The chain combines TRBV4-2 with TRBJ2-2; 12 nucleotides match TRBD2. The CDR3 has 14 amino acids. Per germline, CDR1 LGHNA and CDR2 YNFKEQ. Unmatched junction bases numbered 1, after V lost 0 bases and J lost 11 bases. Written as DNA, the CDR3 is TGTGCCAGCAGCCAAGATGGACTAGCGGGAGAGCTGTTTTTT. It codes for CASSQDGLAGELFF.

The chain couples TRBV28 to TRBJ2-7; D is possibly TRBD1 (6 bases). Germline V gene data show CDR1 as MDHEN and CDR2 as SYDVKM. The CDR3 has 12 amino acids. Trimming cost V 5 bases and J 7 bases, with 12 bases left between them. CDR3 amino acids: CASSISGTEQYF. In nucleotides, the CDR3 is TGTGCCAGCAGTATCTCCGGGACAGAGCAGTACTTC. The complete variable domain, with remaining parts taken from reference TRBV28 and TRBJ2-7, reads DVKVTQSSRYLVKRTGEKVFLECVQDMDHENMFWYRQDPGLGLRLIYFSYDVKMKEKGDIPEGYSVSREKKERFSLILESASTNQTSMYLCASSISGTEQYFGPGTRLTVT.

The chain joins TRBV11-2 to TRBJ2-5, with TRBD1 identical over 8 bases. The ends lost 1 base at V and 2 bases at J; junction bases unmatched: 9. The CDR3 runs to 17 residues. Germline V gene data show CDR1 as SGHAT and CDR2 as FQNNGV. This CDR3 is CASSLVFQGAIQETQYF. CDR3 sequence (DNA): TGTGCCAGCAGCTTAGTCTTTCAGGGGGCGATTCAAGAGACCCAGTACTTC. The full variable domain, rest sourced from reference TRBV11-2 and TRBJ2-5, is EAGVAQSPRYKIIEKRQSVAFWCNPISGHATLYWYQQILGQGPKLLIQFQNNGVVDDSQLPKDRFSAERLKGVDSTLKIQPAKLEDSAVYLCASSLVFQGAIQETQYFGPGTRLLVL.

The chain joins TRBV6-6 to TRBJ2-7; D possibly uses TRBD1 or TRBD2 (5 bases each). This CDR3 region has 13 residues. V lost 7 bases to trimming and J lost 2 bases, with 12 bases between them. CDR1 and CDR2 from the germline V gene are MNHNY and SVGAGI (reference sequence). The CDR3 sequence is CASKRGGAYEQYF. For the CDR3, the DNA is TGTGCCAGCAAACGGGGCGGAGCCTACGAGCAGTACTTC.

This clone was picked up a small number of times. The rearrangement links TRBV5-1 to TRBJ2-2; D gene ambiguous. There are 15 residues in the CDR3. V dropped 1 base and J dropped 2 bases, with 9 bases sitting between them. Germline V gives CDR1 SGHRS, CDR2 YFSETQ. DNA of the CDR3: TGCGCCAGCAGCTTGACAGAAACTAACACCGGGGAGCTGTTTTTT. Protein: CASSLTETNTGELFF.

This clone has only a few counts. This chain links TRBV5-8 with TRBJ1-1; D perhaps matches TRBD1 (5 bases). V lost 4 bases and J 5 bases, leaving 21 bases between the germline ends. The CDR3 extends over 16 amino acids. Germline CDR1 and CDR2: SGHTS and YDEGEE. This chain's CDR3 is CASSRGTSKRKTEAFF. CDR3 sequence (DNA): TGTGCCAGCAGCCGCGGGACTTCCAAAAGGAAGACTGAAGCTTTCTTT.

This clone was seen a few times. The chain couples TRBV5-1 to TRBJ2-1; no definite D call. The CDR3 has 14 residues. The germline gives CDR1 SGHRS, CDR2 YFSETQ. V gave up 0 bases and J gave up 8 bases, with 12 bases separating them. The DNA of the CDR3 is TGCGCCAGCAGCTTGGTGGAGCCCCCCCATGAGCAGTTCTTC. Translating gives CASSLVEPPHEQFF.

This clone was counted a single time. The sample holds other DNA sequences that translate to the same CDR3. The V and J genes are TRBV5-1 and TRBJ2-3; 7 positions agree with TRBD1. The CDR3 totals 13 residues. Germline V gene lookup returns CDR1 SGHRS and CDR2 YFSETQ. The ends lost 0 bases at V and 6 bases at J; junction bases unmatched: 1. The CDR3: CASSLEGGDTQYF. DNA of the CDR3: TGCGCCAGCAGCTTGGAAGGGGGCGATACGCAGTATTTT.

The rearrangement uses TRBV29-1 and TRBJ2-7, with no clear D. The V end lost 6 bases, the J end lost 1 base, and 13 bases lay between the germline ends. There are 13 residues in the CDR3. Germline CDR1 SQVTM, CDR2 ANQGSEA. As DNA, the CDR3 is TGCAGCGTCGATCGAACAGCTTCCTACGAGCAGTACTTC. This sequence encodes CSVDRTASYEQYF.

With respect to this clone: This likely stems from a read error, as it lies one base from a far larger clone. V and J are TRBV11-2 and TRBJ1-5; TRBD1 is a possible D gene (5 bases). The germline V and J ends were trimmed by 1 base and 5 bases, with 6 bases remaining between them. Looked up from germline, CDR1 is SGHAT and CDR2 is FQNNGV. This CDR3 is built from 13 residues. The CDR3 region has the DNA TGTGCCAGCAGCTTAGGGGGGGATCAGCCCCAGCATTTT. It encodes CASSLGGDQPQHF.